The 23 T cell receptor beta chains presented below share a single source sample, sequenced in a study of long-term antiretroviral therapy in people with HIV. The run of the v3.0 immunoSEQ assay was at survey level. The data were produced by immunoSEQ multiplex PCR, yet TCRdb's version contains in-frame clones alone and is incomplete. The profile covers tens of thousands of clones, with 86% appearing a single time and 4.5% to 5.5% taken by the ten largest. Sequencing was performed on unsorted PBMCs, taken 0.1 years before starting antiretroviral therapy. The receptor set was obtained from a woman in her fifties or sixties with HIV.

The rearrangement joins TRBV4-2 to TRBJ2-3; possibly TRBD2 for D (5 bases). The V and J ends lost 0 bases and 8 bases respectively, with 18 bases between them. The germline gives CDR1 LGHNA, CDR2 YNFKEQ. This CDR3 contains 16 residues. The CDR3 DNA reads as TGTGCCAGCAGCCAAGATGTGCAAGCGGCATGGGTTACGCAGTATTTT. This translates into CASSQDVQAAWVTQYF.

This chain uses TRBV7-6 with TRBJ1-4, with 7 bases aligning to TRBD1. CDR1 SGHVS and CDR2 FNYEAQ come from the germline V gene. Trimming at V came to 5 bases and at J to 8 bases, leaving 5 bases not matched to a gene. The CDR3 spans 13 residues. The CDR3 protein is CASSRQGNEKLFF. The CDR3, as DNA: TGTGCCAGCAGCCGACAGGGTAACGAAAAACTGTTTTTT.

The V call is TRBV19, the J call TRBJ2-7; D not resolved. Germline V gene lookup returns CDR1 LNHDA and CDR2 SQIVND (reference sequence). The CDR3 covers 14 residues. V was clipped by 3 bases and J by 0 bases, with 9 bases between them. CDR3: CASSIIGNSYEQYF. The DNA of the CDR3 is TGTGCCAGTAGTATTATAGGCAACTCCTACGAGCAGTACTTC.

This clone was seen only a few times. V is TRBV5-5 and J is TRBJ1-5, with 7 bases aligning to TRBD1. CDR1 is SGHKS, CDR2 YYEKEE, per germline (reference sequence). Germline trimming cut 4 bases from V and 6 bases from J; bases unmatched to any gene: 13. CDR3 length equals 16 residues. CDR3: CASSRRDREGGQPQHF. CDR3 in DNA: TGTGCCAGCAGCCGCCGAGACAGGGAAGGGGGTCAGCCCCAGCATTTT. Full variable domain (rest looked up from reference TRBV5-5 and TRBJ1-5): DAGVTQSPTHLIKTRGQQVTLRCSPISGHKSVSWYQQVLGQGPQFIFQYYEKEERGRGNFPDRFSARQFPNYSSELNVNALLLGDSALYLCASSRRDREGGQPQHFGDGTRLSIL.

This rearrangement joins TRBV5-6 to TRBJ1-2; no firm D call. The CDR3 contains 13 residues. Germline V gene sequence: CDR1 SGHDT, CDR2 YYEEEE. The ends were cut back, 1 base at V and 8 bases at J, with 12 bases in the middle. CDR3 residues: CASSLNLRMGYTF. For the CDR3, the DNA is TGTGCCAGCAGCTTGAACCTCCGGATGGGCTACACCTTC.

The chain has TRBV19 and TRBJ1-6, with D maybe TRBD1 (6 bases). This CDR3 comprises 14 residues. Germline CDR1 LNHDA, CDR2 SQIVND (reference sequence). The V and J ends lost 6 bases and 7 bases respectively, with 13 bases between them. The DNA for the CDR3 is TGTGCCAGTAGGCCCGGGACACAGAATTCACCCCTCCACTTT. Encoded protein: CASRPGTQNSPLHF.

V is TRBV7-3 and J is TRBJ2-1; TRBD2 matches at 9 bases. With 5 bases clipped from V and 5 bases from J, the junction kept 7 bases outside the gene matches. The CDR3 spans 15 residues. CDR1 is SGHTA and CDR2 is FQGTGA in the germline V gene. The CDR3 spells CASSPQRGADNEQFF. CDR3 nucleotides: TGTGCCAGCAGCCCCCAGCGGGGGGCGGACAATGAGCAGTTCTTC.

The CDR3 nucleotides are TGTGCCAGCAGCTTCCAACAGGGGGCCGGTATTGAAGCTTTCTTT. Translating it yields CASSFQQGAGIEAFF. V usage is TRBV7-2 and J usage is TRBJ1-1; 9 bases map to TRBD1. The germline gives CDR1 SGHTA, CDR2 FQGNSA. The J segment lost 7 bases and the V segment lost 3 bases, leaving 9 bases of the junction unmatched. This CDR3 spans 15 amino acids.

The V and J genes are TRBV11-3 and TRBJ2-5; a possible D gene is TRBD2 (5 bases). V dropped 1 base and J dropped 1 base, with 7 bases sitting between them. CDR1 is SGHNT and CDR2 is YENEEA in the germline V gene. CDR3 length: 14 amino acids. The CDR3 DNA sequence: TGTGCCAGCAGCTTAGGAGGGTCCCAAGAGACCCAGTACTTC. Protein sequence: CASSLGGSQETQYF.

This clone was observed once. The chain carries TRBV4-2 and TRBJ2-1; 9 bases align to TRBD2. Unmatched junction bases numbered 14, after V lost 4 bases and J lost 7 bases. Germline V lookup: CDR1 LGHNA, CDR2 YNFKEQ. CDR3 length equals 17 residues. CDR3 region: CASSRAAASGVGNEQFF. The CDR3 DNA reads as TGTGCCAGCAGCCGCGCAGCGGCTAGCGGGGTAGGGAATGAGCAGTTCTTC.

The J gene is TRBJ2-2, the V gene TRBV2, with 8 positions matching TRBD2. The CDR3 extends over 17 amino acids. Germline V gives CDR1 SNHLY, CDR2 FYNNEI. V dropped 4 bases and J dropped 0; count of bases not matched to a gene: 7. CDR3 bases: TGTGCCAGCAGTGTGTGGGGCGGGGGGCCGAACACCGGGGAGCTGTTTTTT. As protein: CASSVWGGGPNTGELFF.

This clone was recorded once. The chain has TRBV7-9 and TRBJ2-3; unclear D gene. With 4 bases removed from V and 2 bases from J, the gap between germline ends came to 10 bases. The CDR3 has 14 residues. Germline lookup yields CDR1 SEHNR and CDR2 FQNEAQ (reference sequence). In DNA, the CDR3 is TGTGCCAGCAGCTCACAGCGAAACACAGATACGCAGTATTTT. It is translated as CASSSQRNTDTQYF.

The V call is TRBV25-1, the J call TRBJ2-5, with 8 bases aligning to TRBD2. V gave up 4 bases and J gave up 7 bases; unmatched junction bases: 8. Germline V gene data show CDR1 as MGHDK and CDR2 as SYGVNS. The CDR3 covers 14 residues. CDR3 in amino acids: CASSVAGGPRTQYF. The CDR3, as DNA: TGTGCCAGCAGTGTTGCGGGGGGTCCCCGGACCCAGTACTTC.

The J gene is TRBJ2-5, the V gene TRBV27; D perhaps matches TRBD1 (6 bases). The CDR3 has 14 residues. Trimming cost V 4 bases and J 3 bases, with 12 bases left between them. CDR1 is MNHEY, CDR2 SMNVEV, per germline (reference sequence). The CDR3: CASSSGQGKETQYF. The CDR3 nucleotides are TGTGCCAGCAGTTCGGGTCAGGGGAAAGAGACCCAGTACTTC.

This chain joins TRBV5-1 and TRBJ1-3; TRBD1 matches 8 bases. Trimming removed 4 bases from V and 0 bases from J; junction bases left unmatched: 3. This CDR3 spans 15 amino acids. The germline CDR1 and CDR2 sequences are SGHRS and YFSETQ. The CDR3 reads CASSKDRASGNTIYF. The CDR3 nucleotides are TGCGCCAGCAGCAAGGACAGGGCCTCTGGAAACACCATATATTTT.

The chain uses TRBV9 and TRBJ1-6, with 8 nucleotides matching TRBD1. The CDR3 is made up of 17 amino acids. V was clipped by 4 bases and J by 10 bases; unmatched bases: 16. CDR1 and CDR2 from the germline V gene are SGDLS and YYNGEE. The chain's CDR3 is CASSPRGGGTGDSPLHF. The DNA for the CDR3 is TGTGCCAGCAGCCCAAGGGGAGGGGGGACAGGAGACTCACCCCTCCACTTT.

V and J are TRBV6-4 and TRBJ1-1; 9 bases map to TRBD1. The ends lost 8 bases at V and 3 bases at J; junction bases unmatched: 7. Per the germline V gene, CDR1 is MRHNA and CDR2 is SNTAGT. The CDR3 length is 14 residues. The CDR3 reads CASSRTGEDTEAFF. The DNA for the CDR3 is TGTGCCAGCTCAAGGACAGGGGAGGACACTGAAGCTTTCTTT.

This clone was picked up one time. V usage is TRBV7-2 and J usage is TRBJ1-5; the D gene is possibly TRBD1 (5 bases). Trimming pared 5 bases from V and 0 bases from J, leaving 8 bases between. The CDR3 contains 14 residues. Germline CDR1 and CDR2: SGHTA and FQGNSA. This CDR3 reads CASSLGRSNQPQHF. The CDR3 region has the DNA TGTGCCAGCAGCCTGGGACGTAGCAATCAGCCCCAGCATTTT.

CDR3 sequence reads: CASSPYGTGFDTGELFF. The CDR3, as DNA: TGTGCCAGCAGTCCGTACGGGACAGGGTTCGACACCGGGGAGCTGTTTTTT. The chain employs TRBV9 and TRBJ2-2, with TRBD1 matching 9 bases. The trim removed 5 bases at V and 3 bases at J, leaving 11 bases unmatched. The CDR3 covers 17 residues. Germline loops: CDR1 SGDLS, CDR2 YYNGEE. Full variable domain (rest looked up from reference TRBV9 and TRBJ2-2): DSGVTQTPKHLITATGQRVTLRCSPRSGDLSVYWYQQSLDQGLQFLIQYYNGEERAKGNILERFSAQQFPDLHSELNLSSLELGDSALYFCASSPYGTGFDTGELFFGEGSRLTVL.

V is TRBV29-1 and J is TRBJ1-4; TRBD1 might be the D (5 bases). Germline CDR1 SQVTM, CDR2 ANQGSEA. The CDR3 loop spans 15 amino acids. V was shortened by 2 bases and J by 3 bases, with 13 bases between the two germline ends. The CDR3 DNA is TGCAGCGTTGAATTGGCAGGGAGGCCTAATGAAAAACTGTTTTTT. Encoded protein: CSVELAGRPNEKLFF.

This chain links TRBV5-4 with TRBJ1-5; TRBD1 matches 9 bases. The CDR3 loop spans 15 amino acids. V was pared by 5 bases and J by 4 bases, with 7 bases of the junction left unmatched. The V gene's germline CDR1 is SGHNT and CDR2 YYREEE (reference sequence). This CDR3 is CASSYDRGRNQPQHF. The CDR3 DNA is TGTGCCAGCAGTTACGACAGGGGGAGGAATCAGCCCCAGCATTTT.

The CDR3 DNA reads TGTGCCAGCAGCTTATATCGCGCAGATACGCAGTATTTT. As protein: CASSLYRADTQYF. This sequence joins TRBV7-2 and TRBJ2-3; D ambiguous. The ends were cut back, 2 bases at V and 4 bases at J, with 7 bases in the middle. The CDR3 spans 13 residues. Germline CDR1 and CDR2: SGHTA and FQGNSA.

This chain links TRBV5-1 with TRBJ2-2, with a possible D match to TRBD1 (5 bases). Trimming took 4 bases from V and 7 from J, leaving 14 bases between them. Per the germline V gene, CDR1 is SGHRS and CDR2 is YFSETQ. This CDR3 spans 14 amino acids. This chain's CDR3 is CASSLTGRDGELFF. The CDR3 region has the DNA TGCGCCAGCAGCCTGACGGGCAGGGACGGGGAGCTGTTTTTT. Drawing the rest from reference TRBV5-1 and TRBJ2-2, the complete variable domain is KAGVTQTPRYLIKTRGQQVTLSCSPISGHRSVSWYQQTPGQGLQFLFEYFSETQRNKGNFPGRFSGRQFSNSRSEMNVSTLELGDSALYLCASSLTGRDGELFFGEGSRLTVL.